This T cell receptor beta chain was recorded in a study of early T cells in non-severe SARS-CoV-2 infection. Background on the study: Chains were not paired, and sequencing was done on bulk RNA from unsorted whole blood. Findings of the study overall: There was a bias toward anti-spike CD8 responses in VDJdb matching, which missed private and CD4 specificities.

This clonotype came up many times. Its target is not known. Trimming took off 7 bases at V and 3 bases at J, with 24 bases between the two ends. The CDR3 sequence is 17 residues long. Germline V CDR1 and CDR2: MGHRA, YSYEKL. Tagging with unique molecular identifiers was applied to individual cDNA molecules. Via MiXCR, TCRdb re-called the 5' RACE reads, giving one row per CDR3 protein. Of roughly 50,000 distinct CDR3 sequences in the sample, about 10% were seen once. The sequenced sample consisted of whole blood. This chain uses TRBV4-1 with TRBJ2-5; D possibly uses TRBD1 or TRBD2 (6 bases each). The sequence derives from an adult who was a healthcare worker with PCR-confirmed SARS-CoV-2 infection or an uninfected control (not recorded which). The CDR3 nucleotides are TGCGCCAGCAAACGGGACCCAGGGGAGGAAACTGAAGAGACCCAGTACTTC. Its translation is CASKRDPGEETEETQYF.